This T cell receptor (beta chain) was sequenced in a study of tumor-infiltrating lymphocytes in primary liver carcinoma. Study-wide background: With diameters of about 4 to 11 cm, tumors were stage T1-T3 N0M0.

Comments on this clonotype: Antigen unknown. The junction does not match germline at one end; this may be a read error.

Starting from roughly 540 ng of total RNA, TCR beta cDNA was produced with a primer in the constant region. Researchers made the TCR beta libraries by running three nested multiplex PCR rounds with slightly modified ARM-PCR. In the first two PCR rounds, TRBV1-TRBV30 forward primers were paired with a C-beta reverse primer, and each round lasted about 9 cycles. TCRdb called the multiplex PCR reads again in MiXCR, with one record for every CDR3 protein. The data show fewer than 250,000 distinct CDR3 sequences, approximately 86% seen once. Unsorted bulk tissue (roughly 19-31 mg) underwent RNA and DNA co-extraction. Surgical resection was the treatment these patients received for primary liver carcinoma. Study results and caveats: Just around 7.5-25% of top clones spanned all five tumor regions. Tumor region pairs outstripped tumor-adjacent and tumor-blood pairs in overlap.

Germline loops: CDR1 MGHRA, CDR2 YSYEKL. CDR3 length equals 15 residues. Sequencing was done on a sample of tumor tissue from primary liver carcinoma. This TCR derives from a man in his forties or fifties with primary liver carcinoma and hepatitis B virus infection. V gene TRBV4-1 combines with J gene TRBJ2-7; possible D gene TRBD2, 5 bases. Written as DNA, the CDR3 is TGCGCCAACAGCCAAGTCCCAAGCGGCGCCTACGAACAGTACTTC. It encodes CANSQVPSGAYEQYF.